Detailed here is one TCR beta chain. This clone has just a few counts. Which antigen it targets is not known. No quality values exist for individual bases; no much larger clone is one base distant. Trimming takes 8 bases off V and 8 bases off J; junction bases not matched to a gene: 13. The germline V gene supplies CDR1 SQVTM and CDR2 ANQGSEA. The CDR3 contains 13 residues, cysteine and phenylalanine counted. Just the 39-base CDR3 DNA is kept, in frame starting at base 1. Using the deep immunoSEQ assay, TCR CDR3 regions were amplified from genomic DNA by multiplex PCR. For each cell subset, the extracted genomic DNA was distributed evenly across all wells of several immunoSEQ 96-well plates, and each plate served as one replicate. Each replicate PCR for sorted subsets received approximately 220 ng genomic DNA, equal to some 32,000 T cell genomes. Purified libraries were quantified with a Qubit 3.0 fluorometer, sized on a Bioanalyzer 2100, and re-quantified with the KAPA Library Quantification kit. A separate single-read 150-cycle Illumina NextSeq 550 flow cell was used to sequence each immunoSEQ 96-well plate. Processing in the source paper ran as follows. Because the immunoSEQ output held only junctional sequences and lacked quality scores, the filtering could not match the filtering applied to full-length reads. Sequences were annotated with PyIR, a Python wrapper for IgBLAST v1.9, and V/J genes and CDR3 were assigned using IMGT germline references. Reads with weak V/J assignments (E-value above 1e-6), missing CDR3, stop codons, out-of-frame junctions, or ambiguous translated residues were removed. V3J clonotypes were defined by identical inferred V gene, J gene, and CDR3 amino acid sequence. Percentage overlap between repertoires was calculated by dividing the number of shared unique clonotypes by the size of the smaller repertoire. RTK rarefaction, the Chao1 estimator, and Recon v2.1 estimates of unobserved clonotypes were used to assess repertoire richness. OLGA was used to compute generation probabilities for all TCRbeta clonotypes that the gDNA method yielded from a few donors. Imported from immuneACCESS, the table was reduced by TCRdb to in-frame sequences with V and J called. These copies leave out some clones; in studies compared against another copy, an unresolved V gene accounts for under half, and the cause of the remainder is not known. That table supplies the V and J calls and clone size; D and trimming were determined from the DNA. Present in this sample are 950,000 to 1,100,000 clones, about 74% of which were seen just once. The ten largest clones add up to 1.5% of the sample.

The sample comes from a study of shared clonotypes between healthy human individuals (dated by TCRdb to 2019 to 2021). As for the study more broadly: The cohort included three men and a couple of women between 18 and 49 years of age. To increase sequencing depth and limit assay-specific biases, TCR repertoire library preparation and sequencing were carried out by different laboratories using diverse techniques. Per donor, leukapheresis produced somewhere between about 0.8 and 9 billion PBMCs. The study deeply sequenced blood TCR repertoires of about 5 healthy adults to estimate repertoire size and the extent of clonotype sharing between individuals. Per donor, three plates each were used for CD4 naive and CD4 memory, two for CD8 naive, and one for CD8 memory.

The donors were healthy, HIV-negative adults with no recently reported acute infections or vaccinations. All donors were Caucasian adults living in Nashville, Tennessee, USA. CD4+ T cells were enriched by magnetic negative selection; naive cells were then positively selected on CD45RA, and the negative fraction formed the memory subset. After blood collection by leukapheresis, PBMCs were isolated using Ficoll-Histopaque density gradient centrifugation and then cryopreserved in the vapor phase of liquid nitrogen. Analytical flow cytometry was used to check the purity and quantity of each magnetically sorted T cell population. Each sorted fraction had its genomic DNA isolated and then quantified by UV absorbance on a Nanodrop 2000c. Study-wide conclusions, independent of this receptor: Sampling was limited to blood, and TCR repertoires in tissue likely differ from TCR repertoires in blood. When a few donors were compared, the shared fraction of clonotypes was around 5% for naive CD4, around 3.6% for naive CD8, 2% to 2.5% for memory CD4, and 0.4% for memory CD8. Because the study included only a small number of donors, the genetic and exposure-history diversity represented was limited. Pairwise subsampling indicated that sequencing depth was expected to affect the degree of clonotype sharing among donors. Incomplete sequencing was indicated by rarefaction of sorted-subset datasets, despite the large sequencing depth. Naive subsets generally had larger estimated clonotype richness than memory subsets. Higher generation probabilities were observed for clonotypes shared by all four sorted-subset donors than for non-shared clonotypes.

Material for sequencing was memory CD4+ T cells sorted from blood. The cell subset or site label, read with the paper, signifies: CD45RA-negative fraction. This sequence was found in a man aged 18 to 30 in good health. The sequence is built from TRBV29-1 and TRBJ1-2; TRBD1 matches 8 bases in the middle. CDR3 sequence: CSPRPRQGFGYTF. DNA sequence: TGCAGCCCTAGGCCCAGACAGGGGTTCGGCTACACCTTC.